What follows describes a single T cell receptor (beta chain). This specimen comes from a study of shared clonotypes between healthy human individuals. Every contributor of samples was a Caucasian grown-up residing in Nashville, Tennessee. Negatively enriched CD4+ T cells were divided by CD45RA into naive and memory. Profiling relied on immunoSEQ multiplex PCR, and the TCRdb table lists in-frame clones only, not all of them. The sample contains fewer than 1.4 million clones, 78% of which appear only once. This TCR was sampled from a man in his late teens or twenties in good health. Some clones in this sample may be carry-over from other donors' samples. Sequenced input: memory CD4+ T cells from PBMCs. As to subset: CD45RA-negative fraction.

As DNA, the CDR3 is TGCGCCAGCAGCCAGGGCCCCCGGATCGGAGATACGCAGTATTTT. This codes for CASSQGPRIGDTQYF. V gene TRBV5-1 combines with J gene TRBJ2-3; possible D gene TRBD1, 5 bases. This CDR3 is built from 15 residues. Germline CDR1 SGHRS, CDR2 YFSETQ. V lost 4 bases and J 5 bases, leaving 17 bases between the germline ends. Full variable domain (outside the CDR3, taken from reference TRBV5-1 and TRBJ2-3): KAGVTQTPRYLIKTRGQQVTLSCSPISGHRSVSWYQQTPGQGLQFLFEYFSETQRNKGNFPGRFSGRQFSNSRSEMNVSTLELGDSALYLCASSQGPRIGDTQYFGPGTRLTVL.